The sequence of this TCR beta chain was determined in a study of blood T cell repertoires in COVID-19. Across the study: Some COVID-19 samples were acute and others convalescent; all came from the United States, Italy and Spain. The analysed material was cDNA or gDNA that came from T cells, B-cell-depleted T cells, or PBMCs.

Details on this clone: A junction end diverges from the germline sequence, so it may reflect a read error.

Per germline, CDR1 SNHLY and CDR2 FYNNEI. This CDR3 is built from 15 residues. In the authors' workflow: Amplifying reference gene primers gave estimates of nucleated cell counts. Sequencing was performed with immunoSEQ multiplex PCR; in TCRdb, only in-frame clones are kept and a portion is missing. The V and J calls and clone size are taken from that table; D and trimming were inferred from the DNA. The sample holds 150,000 to 200,000 clones, roughly 80% seen once. The receptor was isolated from a man in his 60s with acute or convalescent COVID-19. This chain joins TRBV2 and TRBJ2-7; 14 nucleotides agree with TRBD2. The sample was peripheral blood. The CDR3 here is CASSGDRLAGGSFPF. CDR3 sequence (DNA): TGTGCCAGCAGTGGGGATAGACTAGCGGGGGGGTCCTTCCCCTTC.